Given below is one T cell receptor (beta chain) in context. Its antigen is unidentified. These data come from a study of blood T cells in healthy people across ages. The CDR3 is 13 residues long. Germline loops: CDR1 SQVTM, CDR2 ANQGSEA. With 4 bases clipped from V and 6 bases from J, the junction kept 5 bases outside the gene matches. Healthy Caucasians from Russia aged about 6 to 95 served as donors. Then a second PCR, running roughly 6 to 12 cycles, was carried out with a sample-barcoded 5' primer and a J-beta primer mix. TCRdb called the 5' RACE reads again in MiXCR, with one record for every CDR3 protein. The sample lists hundreds of thousands of distinct CDR3 sequences, roughly 44% occurring once. Study outcomes and limitations: The lack of PBMC sorting stopped any conclusive naive versus antigen-experienced comparison. More naive CD4+ cells and higher diversity marked long-lived donors relative to aged donors.

The sequenced sample was blood. This TCR was sampled from a woman aged 60-70 years in good health. This chain joins TRBV29-1 and TRBJ1-2; TRBD1 matches 10 bases. The CDR3 loop reads CSVGSGTGDGYTF. CDR3 coding DNA: TGCAGCGTTGGGTCGGGGACAGGGGATGGCTACACCTTC.